This T cell receptor beta chain was sequenced during a study of T cell responses to AZD1222 COVID-19 vaccine. Overall study findings and caveats: Clonal diversity may have been underestimated in mostly white British donors.

TCRdb's copy holds only in-frame clones and misses some; the assay was immunoSEQ multiplex PCR. The sample has 120,000 or so clones; about 90% are singletons. As to this clone: Its antigen is unknown.

This receptor was obtained from an adult in good health. The material was peripheral blood, obtained on day 0 of AZD1222 vaccination.

CDR3 sequence (DNA): TGCAGTGCTAGTTACACGAGGGGTCAGCCCCAGCATTTT. Its protein is CSASYTRGQPQHF. V and J are TRBV20-1 and TRBJ1-5; possible D gene TRBD1, 5 bases. CDR3 size: 13 residues. Trimming removed 3 bases from V and 6 bases from J, with 12 bases in between. Germline loops: CDR1 DFQATT, CDR2 SNEGSKA (reference sequence).